The T cell receptor beta chain under discussion was sequenced for a study of tumor-infiltrating lymphocytes in primary liver carcinoma. At the level of the study: The patient population consisted of men and women between 30 and 69 years of age. Productive TCRbeta read counts per sample ran from roughly 3.8 to 7.5 million and were similar across tissue types.

Broader study findings: The 250 largest clones made up significantly more of tumor than blood repertoires (p = 0.039).

Blood RNA came from unsorted whole blood; germline DNA was also extracted. Sampling before surgery obtained approximately 4 milliliters of peripheral blood. In this sample, this clonotype turned up a few times. The antigen is undetermined. Synthesis of TCR beta cDNA was carried out from 500 ng total RNA with a constant-region primer. ARM-PCR was slightly modified, and three nested multiplex PCR rounds with it gave rise to the TCR beta libraries. TCRdb reprocessed the multiplex PCR reads with MiXCR, giving one entry per CDR3 protein. The table has 300,000 to 350,000 distinct CDR3 sequences, 65% seen once. The TCR comes from a man in his forties with primary liver carcinoma and hepatitis B virus infection. Sequenced input: peripheral blood.

The CDR3: CAISEKILTGKETQYF. DNA of the CDR3: TGTGCCATCAGTGAAAAAATACTGACAGGGAAAGAGACCCAGTACTTC. The V and J genes are TRBV10-3 and TRBJ2-5; 7 nucleotides line up with TRBD1. From germline, CDR1 is ENHRY and CDR2 SYGVKD. Losses at the gene ends were 3 bases for V and 3 bases for J; bases not matched to a gene: 10. The CDR3 is made up of 16 amino acids.